Given below is one T cell receptor beta chain in context. Which antigen it targets is not known. Within one base of it there is no much larger clone, and no base qualities were kept. The sample is drawn from a study of cytomegalovirus exposure and HLA in healthy donors (TCRdb year 2017). General notes on the study: According to a later analysis, one platform produced both the 100 to 150 validation repertoires and the approximately 600 repertoires of the first cohort. The study aimed to test whether signatures of past pathogen exposure could be identified by cataloging public T cell receptors. In addition to the first cohort of around 670 subjects, a separate validation cohort of 120 different subjects was used. To predict cytomegalovirus infection status, the study brought together high-throughput TCR immunosequencing, statistical association of individual TCRs with disease status, and machine learning.

CDR1 is given as SGHNT and CDR2 as YENEEA, both from the germline V gene. Reading from cysteine to phenylalanine, the CDR3 counts 14 amino acids. The CDR3 DNA has 42 bases and is translated from base 1. The V and J ends are trimmed by 1 base and 5 bases, leaving 11 bases between them. The donors were included in the validation cohort of roughly 120 subjects, a group kept apart from the roughly 690-subject first cohort. Study-level results and caveats: Three of the identified cytomegalovirus-associated TCR beta chains were confirmed in vitro to be specific for cytomegalovirus antigens. All 120 or so repertoires were used to score co-occurrence in the validation cohort in a later analysis, because that analysis had no HLA typing for the cohort. In both the original and validation cohorts, the classifier was reported to diagnose cytomegalovirus status with high specificity and sensitivity. In the study, some 160 TCR beta chains were listed as associated with cytomegalovirus. Subsequent analysis determined that TCRs grouped into clusters in the first cohort also showed a tendency toward co-occurrence across the 120 or so validation repertoires, and approximately 94% of cluster scores exceeded 0. Most TCR sequences were observed very rarely across donors, whereas some public TCRs were present in many individuals. According to the authors, the approach could potentially be generalized to other disease states and immunological phenotypes.

Libraries came from the immunoSEQ multiplex PCR assay. On the authors' methods: A statistical classification framework was built for diagnosing cytomegalovirus status from the catalog of TCR beta chain sequences. TCRdb took over this immuneACCESS table, retaining in-frame rearrangements with V and J assigned. Such tables are incomplete; in checked studies, under half of the missing clones stem from an unresolved V gene, and the remainder is unexplained. The V and J calls and clone size come from that table; D and trimming were worked out from the DNA. In all, the sample holds 100,000 to 150,000 clones, and around 90% of those were seen once. The ten largest clonotypes hold 1.5% to 2% of the sample.

Sequencing input: PBMCs. The V and J segments used are TRBV11-3 and TRBJ2-5; TRBD2 is possibly the D segment (6 matching bases). The source is a young woman in good health and CMV-seronegative. The CDR3 protein sequence reads: CASSLAGGSETQYF. At the DNA level, the sequence is TGTGCCAGCAGCTTAGCTGGGGGGAGTGAGACCCAGTACTTC.